The entry below describes one TCR beta chain. This sample is part of a study of cytomegalovirus exposure and HLA in healthy donors. Overall study context: In a previous analysis, around 120 million unique TCR beta sequences were found from 150 million to 200 million T cells. When 300 to 500 donors were genotyped, more than 70% of them were found to fall in the Caucasian-associated ancestry cluster.

V was trimmed by 2 bases and J by 5 bases, leaving 10 bases between them. CDR1 is SGHTA, CDR2 FQGTGA, per germline. This CDR3 spans 13 amino acids. Both 60 Vbeta primers and 13 Jbeta primers went into the PCR. Data came from immunoSEQ multiplex PCR; TCRdb stores just in-frame clones and leaves some out. Seen here are about 160,000 clones, about three quarters observed once, and the top ten hold roughly 2%. This chain uses TRBV7-3 with TRBJ2-7; the D gene is possibly TRBD2 (6 bases). The source material was PBMCs. The TCR was taken from a female donor in good health and CMV-seronegative. The CDR3: CASSLQTGDEQYF. In DNA, the CDR3 is TGTGCCAGCAGCTTACAGACGGGAGACGAGCAGTACTTC.